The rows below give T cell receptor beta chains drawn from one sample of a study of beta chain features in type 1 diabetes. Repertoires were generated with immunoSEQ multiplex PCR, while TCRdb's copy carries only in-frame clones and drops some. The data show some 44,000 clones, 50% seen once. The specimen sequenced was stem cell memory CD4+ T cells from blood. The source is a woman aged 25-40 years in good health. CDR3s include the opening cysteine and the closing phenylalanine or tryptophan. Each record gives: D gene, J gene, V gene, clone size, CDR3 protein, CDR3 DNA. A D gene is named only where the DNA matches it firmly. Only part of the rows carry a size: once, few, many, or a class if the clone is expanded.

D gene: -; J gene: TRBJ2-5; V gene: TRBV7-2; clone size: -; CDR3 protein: CASSSTGISIETQYF; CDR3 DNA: TGTGCCAGCAGCTCAACCGGGATTAGCATCGAGACCCAGTACTTC
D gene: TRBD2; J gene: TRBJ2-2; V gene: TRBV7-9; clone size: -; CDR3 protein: CASSRLAGVTGELFF; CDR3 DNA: TGTGCCAGCAGCCGACTAGCGGGAGTCACCGGGGAGCTGTTTTTT
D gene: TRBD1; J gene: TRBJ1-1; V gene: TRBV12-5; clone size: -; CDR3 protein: CASGLVGRGRLDTEAFF; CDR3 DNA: TGTGCTAGTGGTTTGGTAGGAAGGGGGCGGTTGGACACTGAAGCTTTCTTT
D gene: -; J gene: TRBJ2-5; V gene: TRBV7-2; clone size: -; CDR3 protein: CASSSHPLQETQYF; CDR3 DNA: TGTGCCAGCAGCTCCCACCCACTCCAAGAGACCCAGTACTTC
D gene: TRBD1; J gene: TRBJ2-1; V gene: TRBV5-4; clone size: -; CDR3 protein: CASSVGQGSYNEQFF; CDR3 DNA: TGTGCCAGCAGTGTCGGACAGGGTTCCTACAATGAGCAGTTCTTC
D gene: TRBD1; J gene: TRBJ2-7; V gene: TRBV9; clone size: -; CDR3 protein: CASSPRQGPSYEQYF; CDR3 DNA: TGTGCCAGCAGCCCCCGACAGGGACCTTCCTACGAGCAGTACTTC
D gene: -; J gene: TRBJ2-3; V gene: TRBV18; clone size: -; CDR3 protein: CASSPVDTDTQYF; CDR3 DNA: TGTGCCAGCTCACCAGTAGACACAGATACGCAGTATTTT
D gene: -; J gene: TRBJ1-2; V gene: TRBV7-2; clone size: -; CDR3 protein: CASSYKTAPNYGYTF; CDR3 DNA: TGTGCCAGCAGCTACAAGACAGCTCCTAACTATGGCTACACCTTC
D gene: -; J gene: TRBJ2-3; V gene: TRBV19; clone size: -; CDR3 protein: CASSITGTDTQYF; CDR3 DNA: TGTGCCAGTAGTATCACGGGCACAGATACGCAGTATTTT
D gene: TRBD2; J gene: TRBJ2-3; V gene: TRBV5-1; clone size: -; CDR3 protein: CASSSPSGSGNTQYF; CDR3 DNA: TGCGCCAGCAGCTCACCTAGCGGGAGTGGAAATACGCAGTATTTT
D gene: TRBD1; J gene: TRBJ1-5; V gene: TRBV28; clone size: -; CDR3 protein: CASSSTTGDQPQHF; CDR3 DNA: TGTGCCAGCAGTTCGACGACAGGGGATCAGCCCCAGCATTTT
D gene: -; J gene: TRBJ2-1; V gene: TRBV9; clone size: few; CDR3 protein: CASSVVGRPPQFF; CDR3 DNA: TGTGCCAGCAGCGTAGTTGGGAGACCCCCGCAGTTCTTC
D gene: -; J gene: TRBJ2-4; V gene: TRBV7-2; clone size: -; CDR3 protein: CASSPRRGAGNIQYF; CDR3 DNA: TGTGCCAGCAGCCCCCGGCGCGGTGCCGGGAACATTCAGTACTTC
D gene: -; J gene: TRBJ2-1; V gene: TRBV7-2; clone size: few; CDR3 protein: CASSLAGAANSYNEQFF; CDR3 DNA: TGTGCCAGCAGCTTAGCGGGTGCGGCAAACTCCTACAATGAGCAGTTCTTC
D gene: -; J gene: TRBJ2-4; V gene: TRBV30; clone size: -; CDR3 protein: CAWSVNRVAKNIQYF; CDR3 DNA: TGTGCCTGGAGTGTAAACAGGGTTGCCAAAAACATTCAGTACTTC
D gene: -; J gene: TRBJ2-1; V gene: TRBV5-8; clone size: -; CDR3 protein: CASTAYNEQFF; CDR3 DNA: TGTGCCAGCACTGCCTACAATGAGCAGTTCTTC
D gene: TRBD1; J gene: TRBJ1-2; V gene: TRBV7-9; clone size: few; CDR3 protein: CASSIDRGGFYGYTF; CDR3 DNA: TGTGCCAGCAGCATTGACAGGGGAGGCTTCTATGGCTACACCTTC
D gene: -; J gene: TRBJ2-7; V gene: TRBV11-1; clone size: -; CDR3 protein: CASSSTGTLFLQYF; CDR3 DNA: TGTGCCAGCAGCTCCACAGGGACCCTCTTTCTGCAGTACTTC
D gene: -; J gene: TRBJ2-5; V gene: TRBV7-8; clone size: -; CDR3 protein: CASSRDTGHHLGETQYF; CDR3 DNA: TGTGCCAGCAGCCGCGACACGGGACACCACCTGGGAGAGACCCAGTACTTC
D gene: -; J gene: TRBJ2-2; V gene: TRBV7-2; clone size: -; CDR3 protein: CASSFQGGNTGELFF; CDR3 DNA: TGTGCCAGCAGCTTCCAGGGAGGGAACACCGGGGAGCTGTTTTTT
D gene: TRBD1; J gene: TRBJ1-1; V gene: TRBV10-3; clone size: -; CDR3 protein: CAISVGQAMNTEAFF; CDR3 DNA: TGTGCCATCAGTGTGGGACAGGCCATGAACACTGAAGCTTTCTTT
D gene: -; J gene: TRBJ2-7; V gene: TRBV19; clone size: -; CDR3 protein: CASSIGPGVPYEQYF; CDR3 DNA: TGTGCCAGTAGTATTGGGCCAGGGGTTCCCTACGAGCAGTACTTC
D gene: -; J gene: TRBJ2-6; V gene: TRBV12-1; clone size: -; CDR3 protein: CASSFRASGRISGANVLTF; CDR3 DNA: TGTGCCAGCAGCTTTAGGGCTAGCGGGAGGATCTCTGGGGCCAACGTCCTGACTTTC
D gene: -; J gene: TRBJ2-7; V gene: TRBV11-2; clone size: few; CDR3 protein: CASSFDSGGTPYEQYF; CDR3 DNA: TGTGCCAGCAGCTTCGACTCTGGCGGGACTCCCTACGAGCAGTACTTC
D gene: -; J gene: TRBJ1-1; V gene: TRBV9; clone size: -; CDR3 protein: CASSVAPRDTEAFF; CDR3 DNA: TGTGCCAGCAGCGTAGCGCCCAGGGACACTGAAGCTTTCTTT
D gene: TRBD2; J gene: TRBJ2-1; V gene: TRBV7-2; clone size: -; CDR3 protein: CASSLASGRGYEQFF; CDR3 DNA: TGTGCCAGCAGCTTGGCTAGCGGGAGAGGCTATGAGCAGTTCTTC